The source of this T cell receptor beta chain is a study of CD8 T cells in Susac syndrome. Germline lookup yields CDR1 SNHLY and CDR2 FYNNEI. V trimming: 7 bases; J trimming: 0 bases; junction bases outside the gene matches: 6. The CDR3 extends over 15 amino acids. RNA, at roughly 0.45 to 1 ug, was reverse transcribed with random hexamers. By means of immunoSEQ multiplex PCR, TCR beta CDR3 spanning 54 Vbeta and 13 Jbeta underwent amplification. TCRdb redid the calling of the immunoSEQ multiplex PCR reads with MiXCR, one entry per CDR3 protein. The sample holds 100,000 to 150,000 distinct CDR3 sequences; around 94% are singletons and the top ten take under 0.095%. Blood CD8+ and CD4+ T cells underwent high-throughput TCR beta sequencing. TEMRA cells were enriched by FACS, and CD4+ and CD8+ T cells were negatively isolated.

The receptor comes from a human donor in good health. The rearrangement uses TRBV2 and TRBJ2-3; TRBD2 matches 8 bases. Sequencing was carried out using CD4+ T cells from PBMCs. For the CDR3, the DNA is TGTGCCAGCAAAGAACTAGCGGCTAGCACAGATACGCAGTATTTT. Residues: CASKELAASTDTQYF.